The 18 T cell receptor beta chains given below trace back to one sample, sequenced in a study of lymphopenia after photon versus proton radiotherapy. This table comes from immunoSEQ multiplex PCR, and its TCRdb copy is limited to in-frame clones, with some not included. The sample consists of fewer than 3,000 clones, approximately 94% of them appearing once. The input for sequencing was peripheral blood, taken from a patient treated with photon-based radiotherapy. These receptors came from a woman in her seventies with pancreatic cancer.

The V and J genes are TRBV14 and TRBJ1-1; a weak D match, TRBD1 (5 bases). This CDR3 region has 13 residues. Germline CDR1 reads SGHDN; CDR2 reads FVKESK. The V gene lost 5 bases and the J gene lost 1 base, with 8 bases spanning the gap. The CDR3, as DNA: TGTGCCAGCAGCACGACAGAGAACACTGAAGCTTTCTTT. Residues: CASSTTENTEAFF.

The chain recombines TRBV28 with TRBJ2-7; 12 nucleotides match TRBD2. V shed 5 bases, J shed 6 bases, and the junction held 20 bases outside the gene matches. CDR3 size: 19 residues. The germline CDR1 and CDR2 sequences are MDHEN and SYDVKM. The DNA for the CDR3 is TGTGCCAGCAGTCCAAGGAGGCTAGCGGGAGGGCCTTGGGGATCCGAGCAGTACTTC. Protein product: CASSPRRLAGGPWGSEQYF.

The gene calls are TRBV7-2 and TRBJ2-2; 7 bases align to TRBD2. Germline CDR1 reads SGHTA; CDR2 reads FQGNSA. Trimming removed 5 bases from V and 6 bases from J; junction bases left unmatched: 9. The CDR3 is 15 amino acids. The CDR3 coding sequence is TGTGCCAGCAGCCCTAGCGGAATTGGAGCCGGGGAGCTGTTTTTT. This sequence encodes CASSPSGIGAGELFF.

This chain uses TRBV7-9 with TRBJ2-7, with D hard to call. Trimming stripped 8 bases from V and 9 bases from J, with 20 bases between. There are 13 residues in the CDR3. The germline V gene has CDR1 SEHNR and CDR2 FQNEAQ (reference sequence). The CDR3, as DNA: TGTGCCAGCTCTACATCACAGCCGACCGGGCAGTACTTC. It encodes CASSTSQPTGQYF.

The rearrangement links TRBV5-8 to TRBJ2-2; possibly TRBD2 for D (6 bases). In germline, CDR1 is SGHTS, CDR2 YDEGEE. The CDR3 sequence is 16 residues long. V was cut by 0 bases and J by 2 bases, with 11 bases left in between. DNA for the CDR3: TGTGCCAGCAGCTTGGGTGAGGGGACTAACACCGGGGAGCTGTTTTTT. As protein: CASSLGEGTNTGELFF.

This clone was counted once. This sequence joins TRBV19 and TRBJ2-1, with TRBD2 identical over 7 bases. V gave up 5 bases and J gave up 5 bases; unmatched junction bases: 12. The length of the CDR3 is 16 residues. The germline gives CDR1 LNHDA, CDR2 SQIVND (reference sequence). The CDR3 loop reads CASSLGGGPKNNEQFF. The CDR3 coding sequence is TGTGCCAGTAGTTTGGGGGGAGGGCCCAAGAACAATGAGCAGTTCTTC.

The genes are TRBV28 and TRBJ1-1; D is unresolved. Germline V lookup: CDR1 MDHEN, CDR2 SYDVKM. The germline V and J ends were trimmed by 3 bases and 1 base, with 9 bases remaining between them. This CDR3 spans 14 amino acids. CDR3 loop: CASSLIGPNTEAFF. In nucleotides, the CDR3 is TGTGCCAGCAGTTTGATAGGTCCGAACACTGAAGCTTTCTTT.

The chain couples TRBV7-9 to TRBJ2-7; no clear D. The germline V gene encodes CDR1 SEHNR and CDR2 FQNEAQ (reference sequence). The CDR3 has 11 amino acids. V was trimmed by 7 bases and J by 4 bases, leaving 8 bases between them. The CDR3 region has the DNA TGTGCCAGCATCGGTGGGTACGAGCAGTACTTC. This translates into CASIGGYEQYF.

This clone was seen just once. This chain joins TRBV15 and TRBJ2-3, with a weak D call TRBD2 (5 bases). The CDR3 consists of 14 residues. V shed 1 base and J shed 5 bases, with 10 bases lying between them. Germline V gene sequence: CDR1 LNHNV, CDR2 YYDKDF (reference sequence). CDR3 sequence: CATSRGSAGDTQYF. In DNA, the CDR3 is TGTGCCACCAGCAGAGGAAGTGCGGGAGATACGCAGTATTTT.

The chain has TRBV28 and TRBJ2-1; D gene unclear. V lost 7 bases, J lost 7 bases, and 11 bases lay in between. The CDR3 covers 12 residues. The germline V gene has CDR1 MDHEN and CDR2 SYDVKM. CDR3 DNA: TGTGCCAGCACTACCTCCCGAAATGAGCAGTTCTTC. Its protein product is CASTTSRNEQFF.

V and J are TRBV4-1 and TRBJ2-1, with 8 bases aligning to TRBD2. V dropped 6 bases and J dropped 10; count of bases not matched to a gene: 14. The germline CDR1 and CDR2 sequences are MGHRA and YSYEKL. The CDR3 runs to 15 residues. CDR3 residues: CASSPDPGGLREQFF. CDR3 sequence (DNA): TGCGCCAGCAGTCCAGATCCGGGAGGGCTTAGGGAGCAGTTCTTC.

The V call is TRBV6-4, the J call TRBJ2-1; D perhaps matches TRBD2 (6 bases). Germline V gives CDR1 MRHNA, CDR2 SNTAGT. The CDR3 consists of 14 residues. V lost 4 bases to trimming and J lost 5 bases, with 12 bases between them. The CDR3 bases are TGTGCCAGCAGTGCCGAGGACTATAACAATGAGCAGTTCTTC. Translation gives CASSAEDYNNEQFF.

The CDR3 protein is CASSTLLSTGGNEKLFF. DNA for the CDR3: TGTGCCAGCAGCACTCTTCTTTCGACAGGGGGCAATGAAAAACTGTTTTTT. The rearrangement links TRBV21-1 to TRBJ1-4; the D call in the table, TRBD1, was not verified against the DNA. TRBV21-1 is a recognized pseudogene. The CDR3 has 17 amino acids.

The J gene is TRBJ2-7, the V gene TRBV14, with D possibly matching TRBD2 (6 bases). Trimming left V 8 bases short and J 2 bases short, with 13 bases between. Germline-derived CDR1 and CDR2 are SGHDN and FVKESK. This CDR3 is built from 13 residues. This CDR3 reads CASSTGRAYEQYF. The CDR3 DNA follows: TGTGCCAGCTCCACCGGGAGAGCCTACGAGCAGTACTTC.

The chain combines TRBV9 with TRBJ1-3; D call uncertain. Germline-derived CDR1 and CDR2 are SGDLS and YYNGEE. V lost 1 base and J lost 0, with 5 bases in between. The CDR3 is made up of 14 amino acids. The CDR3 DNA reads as TGTGCCAGCAGCGTACTGTCCTCTGGAAACACCATATATTTT. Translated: CASSVLSSGNTIYF.

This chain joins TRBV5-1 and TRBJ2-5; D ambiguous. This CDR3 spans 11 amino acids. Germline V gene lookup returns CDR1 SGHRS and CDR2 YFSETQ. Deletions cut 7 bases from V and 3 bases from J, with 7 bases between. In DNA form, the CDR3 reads TGCGCCAGCCGGGCGGAAGAGACCCAGTACTTC. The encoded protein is CASRAEETQYF.

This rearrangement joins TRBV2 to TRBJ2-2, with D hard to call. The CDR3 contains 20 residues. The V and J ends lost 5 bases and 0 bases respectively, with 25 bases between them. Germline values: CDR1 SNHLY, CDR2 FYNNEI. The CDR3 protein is CASSYDRFRRKTPNTGELFF. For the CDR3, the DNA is TGTGCCAGCAGTTACGATAGGTTTCGACGGAAAACCCCGAACACCGGGGAGCTGTTTTTT.

The CDR3 reads CSASSPDTQYF. The CDR3 DNA sequence: TGCAGTGCGTCCTCCCCAGATACGCAGTATTTT. V gene TRBV20-1 combines with J gene TRBJ2-3, with D uncertain. V gave up 6 bases and J gave up 4 bases, with 8 bases separating them. The CDR3 covers 11 residues. In germline, CDR1 is DFQATT, CDR2 SNEGSKA (reference sequence).